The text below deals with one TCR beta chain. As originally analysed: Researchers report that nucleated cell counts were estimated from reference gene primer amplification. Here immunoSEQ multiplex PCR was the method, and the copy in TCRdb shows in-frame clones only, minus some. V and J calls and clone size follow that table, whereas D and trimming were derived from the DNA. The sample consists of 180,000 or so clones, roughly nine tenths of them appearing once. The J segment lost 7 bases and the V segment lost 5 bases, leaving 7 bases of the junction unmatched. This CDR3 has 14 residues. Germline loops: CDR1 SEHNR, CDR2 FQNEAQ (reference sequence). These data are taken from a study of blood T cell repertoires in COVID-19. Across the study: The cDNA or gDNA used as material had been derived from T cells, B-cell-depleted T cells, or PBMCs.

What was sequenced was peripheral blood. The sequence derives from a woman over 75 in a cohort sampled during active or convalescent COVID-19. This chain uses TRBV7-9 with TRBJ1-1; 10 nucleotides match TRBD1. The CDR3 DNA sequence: TGTGCCAGCAGCCGGGGACAGGGGTCCGGTGAAGCTTTCTTT. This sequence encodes CASSRGQGSGEAFF.